This passage covers 13 T cell receptor beta chains from one sample sequenced in a study of blood T cell repertoires in COVID-19. TCRdb's copy holds only in-frame clones and misses some; the assay was immunoSEQ multiplex PCR. There are more than 200,000 clones in the sample; approximately 90% occur only once, and over 1.5% lies in the top ten. The sequenced sample consisted of PBMCs or T cells enriched from blood (not recorded which). The receptors originated from a woman under 30 who had recovered from COVID-19.

This chain links TRBV4-1 with TRBJ2-7, with D possibly being TRBD2 (5 bases). The CDR3 has 14 residues. Germline CDR1 and CDR2: MGHRA and YSYEKL. Trimming took off 1 base at V and 2 bases at J, with 9 bases between the two ends. CDR3 sequence: CASSQASRTYEQYF. The DNA of the CDR3 is TGCGCCAGCAGCCAAGCTAGCCGAACCTACGAGCAGTACTTC.

V and J are TRBV27 and TRBJ2-2; possible D gene TRBD2, 7 bases. The CDR3 length is 15 residues. V was pared by 8 bases and J by 2 bases, with 15 bases between. Per the germline V gene, CDR1 is MNHEY and CDR2 is SMNVEV (reference sequence). CDR3: CASLSGGLNTGELFF. The CDR3 nucleotides are TGTGCCAGCCTCTCCGGGGGGCTTAACACCGGGGAGCTGTTTTTT.

The J gene is TRBJ2-1, the V gene TRBV9; perhaps TRBD1 as D (6 bases). The CDR3 totals 17 residues. Trimming removed 3 bases from V and 4 bases from J, with 20 bases in between. CDR1 and CDR2 (germline): SGDLS, YYNGEE. The CDR3 sequence: CASSGTAPSTGYNEQFF. The DNA for the CDR3 is TGTGCCAGCAGCGGAACCGCGCCGTCGACAGGTTACAATGAGCAGTTCTTC.

This chain uses TRBV7-9 with TRBJ1-1; possible D gene TRBD1, 6 bases. Germline lookup yields CDR1 SEHNR and CDR2 FQNEAQ (reference sequence). The CDR3 contains 13 residues. Between the trimmed V and J ends, which lost 4 bases and 1 base, there was a span of 7 bases. CDR3 DNA: TGTGCCAGCAGCTCCAGGGGGAACACTGAAGCTTTCTTT. Its protein product is CASSSRGNTEAFF.

CDR3 in DNA: TGTGCCAGCAGAGGCACGGACAGCCTCCCAAACACCATATATTTT. Its protein product is CASRGTDSLPNTIYF. The chain recombines TRBV6-5 with TRBJ1-3, with TRBD1 as a possible D gene (6 bases). The germline V gene encodes CDR1 MNHEY and CDR2 SVGAGI. Trimming shortened V by 6 bases and J by 6 bases, and 18 bases separated the two germline ends. This CDR3 comprises 15 residues.

This chain links TRBV7-9 with TRBJ1-3; D ambiguous. Trimming left V 5 bases short and J 2 bases short, with 10 bases between. Germline CDR1 reads SEHNR; CDR2 reads FQNEAQ (reference sequence). This CDR3 has 14 amino acids. The CDR3 coding sequence is TGTGCCAGCAGCCAGGCCATCGCTGGAAACACCATATATTTT. Translated, it gives CASSQAIAGNTIYF. Using reference TRBV7-9 and TRBJ1-3 for the parts outside the CDR3, the full variable domain is DTGVSQNPRHKITKRGQNVTFRCDPISEHNRLYWYRQTLGQGPEFLTYFQNEAQLEKSRLLSDRFSAERPKGSFSTLEIQRTEQGDSAMYLCASSQAIAGNTIYFGEGSWLTVV.

This chain joins TRBV6-5 and TRBJ1-3, with a tentative D call TRBD1 (6 bases). The CDR3 sequence is 14 residues long. The ends were cut back, 6 bases at V and 1 base at J, with 10 bases in the middle. Germline CDR1 reads MNHEY; CDR2 reads SVGAGI. CDR3 nucleotides: TGTGCCAGCAGACAAACAGGGTCTGGAAACACCATATATTTT. It specifies CASRQTGSGNTIYF.

The rearrangement joins TRBV4-2 to TRBJ2-5; D possibly corresponds to TRBD2 (7 bases). V was trimmed by 6 bases and J by 2 bases, leaving 16 bases between them. In germline, CDR1 is LGHNA, CDR2 YNFKEQ. CDR3 length: 15 amino acids. Written as DNA, the CDR3 is TGTGCCAGCAGGGCGATCGGGGGGACACAAGAGACCCAGTACTTC. Encoded protein: CASRAIGGTQETQYF.

This clone was seen once. This sequence joins TRBV7-2 and TRBJ1-2; possible D gene TRBD1, 5 bases. The germline V gene has CDR1 SGHTA and CDR2 FQGNSA. Trimming took 0 bases from V and 7 from J, leaving 12 bases between them. This CDR3 spans 14 amino acids. In DNA form, the CDR3 reads TGTGCCAGCAGCTTAGCGGGCAGGGAGGGTGGCTACACCTTC. Amino acids: CASSLAGREGGYTF.

V is TRBV20-1 and J is TRBJ1-5; tentative D call: TRBD1 (5 bases). Germline CDR1 is DFQATT and CDR2 is SNEGSKA (reference sequence). This CDR3 has 15 amino acids. Trimming removed 3 bases from V and 1 base from J, with 13 bases in between. CDR3 loop: CSASPPGVSNQPQHF. CDR3 bases: TGCAGTGCTAGTCCTCCGGGGGTAAGCAATCAGCCCCAGCATTTT.

J is TRBJ2-1 and V is TRBV5-4; 9 bases fit TRBD1. The CDR3 has 13 residues. V lost 9 bases, J lost 9 bases, and 10 bases stayed unmatched. The germline V gene has CDR1 SGHNT and CDR2 YYREEE (reference sequence). CDR3 region: CATNRGRVGEQFF. For the CDR3, the DNA is TGTGCCACTAACAGGGGGCGCGTGGGTGAGCAGTTCTTC. The variable domain in full, completed from reference TRBV5-4 and TRBJ2-1, reads ETGVTQSPTHLIKTRGQQVTLRCSSQSGHNTVSWYQQALGQGPQFIFQYYREEENGRGNFPPRFSGLQFPNYSSELNVNALELDDSALYLCATNRGRVGEQFFGPGTRLTVL.

This chain links TRBV19 with TRBJ1-2, with D unresolved. The germline V gene encodes CDR1 LNHDA and CDR2 SQIVND (reference sequence). The V end was cut by 3 bases, the J end by 4 bases, with 6 bases between. This CDR3 contains 12 residues. The CDR3 protein is CASSISTYGYTF. The CDR3 DNA follows: TGTGCCAGTAGTATTAGCACCTATGGCTACACCTTC.

V and J are TRBV15 and TRBJ1-2, with D hard to call. Trimming stripped 2 bases from V and 3 bases from J, with 7 bases between. This CDR3 is 13 amino acids long. Per the germline V gene, CDR1 is LNHNV and CDR2 is YYDKDF (reference sequence). CDR3 DNA sequence: TGTGCCACCAGCAGAAGTGGAGACTATGGCTACACCTTC. It is translated as CATSRSGDYGYTF.